These 6 T cell receptor beta chains were all obtained from the same sample, sequenced in a study of cytomegalovirus exposure and HLA in healthy donors. PCR was performed using 60 Vbeta and 13 Jbeta primers. TCRdb's copy holds only in-frame clones and misses some; the assay was immunoSEQ multiplex PCR. The profile shows around 90,000 clones, roughly 60% of them singletons. The sample comprised PBMCs. These receptors came from a woman between 45 and 65 years old in good health and CMV-seropositive.

The V call is TRBV2, the J call TRBJ2-2; the match to TRBD2 covers 8 bases. Germline trimming cut 6 bases from V and 4 bases from J; bases unmatched to any gene: 4. CDR1 is SNHLY, CDR2 FYNNEI, per germline. This CDR3 is 14 amino acids long. As DNA, the CDR3 is TGTGCCAGCAGCCGGGGGGGCGTCACCGGGGAGCTGTTTTTT. It is translated as CASSRGGVTGELFF.

This rearrangement joins TRBV6-6 to TRBJ2-7; 7 bases map to TRBD1. The CDR3 spans 15 residues. The germline CDR1 and CDR2 sequences are MNHNY and SVGAGI (reference sequence). V was pared by 0 bases and J by 4 bases, with 6 bases of the junction left unmatched. CDR3 DNA: TGTGCCAGCAGTTACTCGAGGGGGCTGGGTTACGAGCAGTACTTC. Amino acid sequence: CASSYSRGLGYEQYF.

This clone was found a few times. DNA for the CDR3: TGTGCCAGCAGTACACCGGACAGGGCGTTCTATGGCTACACCTTC. Protein product: CASSTPDRAFYGYTF. The chain uses TRBV6-1 and TRBJ1-2; 8 bases are shared with TRBD1. CDR1 and CDR2 from the germline V gene are MNHNS and SASEGT. CDR3 size: 15 residues. V lost 5 bases and J lost 4; bases outside the gene matches: 9.

This clone appeared a few times. This chain connects TRBV30 to TRBJ1-6; perhaps TRBD1 as D (6 bases). In germline, CDR1 is GTSNPN, CDR2 SVGIG (reference sequence). The CDR3 contains 17 residues. V gave up 1 base and J gave up 0 bases, with 13 bases separating them. The CDR3 DNA reads TGTGCCTGGAGTGGTTTGACAGGAAGCTCCTATAATTCACCCCTCCACTTT. Its translation: CAWSGLTGSSYNSPLHF.

The genes are TRBV28 and TRBJ2-1; the match to TRBD2 covers 9 bases. Germline CDR1 is MDHEN and CDR2 is SYDVKM. The CDR3 extends over 15 amino acids. The ends lost 5 bases at V and 9 bases at J; junction bases unmatched: 11. CDR3 DNA sequence: TGTGCCAGCAGTCCCCCTGGCGGGGGGGCAGGTGAGCAGTTCTTC. Translating it yields CASSPPGGGAGEQFF.

The genes are TRBV2 and TRBJ2-1, with a possible D match to TRBD1 (5 bases). Germline CDR1 is SNHLY and CDR2 is FYNNEI. The CDR3 has 17 amino acids. The V end lost 3 bases, the J end lost 4 bases, and 19 bases lay between the germline ends. CDR3 loop: CASSEDTPRGSYNEQFF. Written as DNA, the CDR3 is TGTGCCAGCAGTGAGGACACCCCCAGAGGATCATACAATGAGCAGTTCTTC.